This T cell receptor beta chain derives from a study of T cell responses to AZD1222 COVID-19 vaccine. Overall study results and limits: Reportedly, nearly half the spike-specific TCRs target unmutated variant regions.

Measured with immunoSEQ multiplex PCR; TCRdb has only the in-frame clones, and not every one. The sample comprises some 130,000 clones, approximately 85% of which are singletons, and 1.5% to 2% rests with the top ten. Per germline, CDR1 MGHRA and CDR2 YSYEKL. The trim removed 2 bases at V and 7 bases at J, leaving 8 bases unmatched. This CDR3 has 15 amino acids. Remarks on this clone: The antigen remains undetermined.

This chain connects TRBV4-1 to TRBJ2-5; 9 bases match TRBD1. This specimen was peripheral blood, taken on day 0 of AZD1222 vaccination. The source of this sequence is an adult in good health. CDR3 DNA: TGCGCCAGCAGCCAACCCCGGGACAGGGTAGTGACCCAGTACTTC. This translates into CASSQPRDRVVTQYF.